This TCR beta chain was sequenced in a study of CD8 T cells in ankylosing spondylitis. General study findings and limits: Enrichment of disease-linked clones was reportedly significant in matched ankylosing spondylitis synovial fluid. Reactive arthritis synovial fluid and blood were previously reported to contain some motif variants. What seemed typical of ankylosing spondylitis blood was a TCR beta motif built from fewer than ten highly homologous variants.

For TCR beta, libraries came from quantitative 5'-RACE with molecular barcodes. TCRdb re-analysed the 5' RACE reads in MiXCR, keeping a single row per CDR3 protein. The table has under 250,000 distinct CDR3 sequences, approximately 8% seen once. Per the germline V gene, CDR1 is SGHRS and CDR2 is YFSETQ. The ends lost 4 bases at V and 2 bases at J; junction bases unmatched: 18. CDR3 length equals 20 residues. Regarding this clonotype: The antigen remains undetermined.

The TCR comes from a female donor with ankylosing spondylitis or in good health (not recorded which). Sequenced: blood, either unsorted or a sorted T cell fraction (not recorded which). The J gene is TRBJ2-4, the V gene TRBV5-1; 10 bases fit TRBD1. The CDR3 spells CASSQNLPGQGMGPKNIQYF. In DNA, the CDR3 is TGCGCCAGCAGCCAGAATTTACCGGGACAGGGGATGGGTCCCAAAAACATTCAGTACTTC.